The source of this T cell receptor (beta chain) is a study of cytotoxic CD8 clonotypes in ibrutinib-treated CLL. Study summary: On average, around 85,000 productive rearrangements and 255,043 productive templates per sample. Overall study findings and caveats: Baseline levels of clonality went above those of age-matched healthy donors and moved with circulating CD8+ T-cell counts. Clonality increased at ibrutinib response, then returned toward baseline at progression.

J gave up 7 bases and V 6 bases, and 9 bases lay outside the gene matches. CDR3 length: 15 amino acids. Germline values: CDR1 MDHEN, CDR2 SYDVKM. The intended depth for sequencing was 1 in 200,000 to 1 in 1 million T cells. The data were produced by immunoSEQ multiplex PCR, yet TCRdb's version contains in-frame clones alone and is incomplete. The top ten clones hold 6% to 6.5% of a sample with 300,000 to 400,000 clones, roughly 67% of them seen once. Worth noting for this clone: Its antigen remains unknown.

The sample here was PBMCs, taken after 36 months of ibrutinib treatment. V and J are TRBV28 and TRBJ2-3; TRBD2 matches 11 bases. The sequence was obtained from a human donor with chronic lymphocytic leukemia. CDR3 residues: CASRAIAGGRYTQYF. CDR3 sequence (DNA): TGTGCCAGCAGGGCAATAGCGGGAGGGCGATATACGCAGTATTTT.